The 9 T cell receptor beta chains listed next were all sequenced from one sample in a study of metastatic and nonmetastatic thyroid tumors. TCRdb ran MiXCR on the PCR reads. The sample carries just over 20,000 clones, 15% to 19% recorded once. No patient received treatment before thyroid surgery. What was sequenced was blood. The receptors stem from a female donor with papillary thyroid cancer or a benign thyroid nodule (not recorded which). Some clones in this sample may be carry-over from other donors' samples.

By share, this clone counts as medium-sized (0.01 to 0.1%). This rearrangement joins TRBV24-1 to TRBJ1-2; D is possibly TRBD1 (6 bases). The CDR3 has 14 amino acids. From germline, CDR1 is KGHDR and CDR2 SFDVKD. Between the trimmed V and J ends, which lost 2 bases and 8 bases, there was a span of 14 bases. As DNA, the CDR3 is TGTGCCACCAGTGATTCCGGGACAAATCGCGGCTACACCTTC. This sequence encodes CATSDSGTNRGYTF.

By sample share, this clone is large. The chain couples TRBV27 to TRBJ2-7; 9 positions match TRBD1. The CDR3 is 17 residues long. The junction had 15 bases not matched to a gene; V was cut back by 5 bases and J by 4 bases. Germline V gives CDR1 MNHEY, CDR2 SMNVEV (reference sequence). The CDR3 region has the DNA TGTGCCAGCAGTAAAAAAGGGGGGGGACAGGGACCTTACGAGCAGTACTTC. This codes for CASSKKGGGQGPYEQYF.

The table lists this clone with many counts. The V gene is TRBV24-1, the J gene TRBJ1-2; D might be TRBD1 (5 bases). The CDR3 sequence is 13 residues long. Germline V gene data show CDR1 as KGHDR and CDR2 as SFDVKD. V was shortened by 3 bases and J by 1 base, with 5 bases between the two germline ends. The DNA of the CDR3 is TGTGCCACCAGTGATGGGGGTAACTATGGCTACACCTTC. Protein sequence: CATSDGGNYGYTF.

This clone is judged medium-sized. Within the sample, other DNA sequences also encode this same CDR3. The chain employs TRBV10-2 and TRBJ1-1; no firm D call. Trimming took 4 bases from V and 1 from J, leaving 7 bases between them. This CDR3 is built from 13 residues. The germline gives CDR1 WSHSY, CDR2 SAAADI. The CDR3 nucleotides are TGCGCCAGCAGTGCGACGGCGAACACTGAAGCTTTCTTT. Its protein is CASSATANTEAFF.

Of note for this clone: The junction departs from the called germline gene at one end, perhaps through a read error. This sequence joins TRBV20-1 and TRBJ2-2; 9 nucleotides align to TRBD2. This CDR3 contains 14 residues. Germline loops: CDR1 DFQATT, CDR2 SNEGSKA (reference sequence). CDR3 protein: CIAQGLAGNGELFF. CDR3 coding DNA: TGTATTGCCCAGGGACTAGCCGGGAACGGGGAGCTGTTTTTT.

This clone has at least ten counts. The rearrangement joins TRBV27 to TRBJ2-3; 8 nucleotides align to TRBD2. CDR3 length equals 15 residues. Germline V lookup: CDR1 MNHEY, CDR2 SMNVEV (reference sequence). V was pared by 4 bases and J by 1 base, with 4 bases of the junction left unmatched. CDR3 sequence: CASSSPTSGTDTQYF. The DNA of the CDR3 is TGTGCCAGCAGTTCGCCGACTAGCGGCACAGATACGCAGTATTTT.

This clone was detected many times. This chain uses TRBV2 with TRBJ1-6; perhaps TRBD1 as D (6 bases). This CDR3 is built from 13 residues. Per germline, CDR1 SNHLY and CDR2 FYNNEI. The V end was cut by 9 bases, the J end by 11 bases, with 17 bases between. The CDR3 bases are TGTGCCAGTTCCAACAGGGTGAATACACCCCTCCACTTT. Translated, it gives CASSNRVNTPLHF.

Notes on this clone: At one end the junction does not follow the germline gene, possibly because of a read error. The chain has TRBV28 and TRBJ2-6; D is perhaps TRBD1 or TRBD2 (5 bases each). The CDR3 extends over 15 amino acids. Germline V CDR1 and CDR2: MDHEN, SYDVKM. This CDR3 is CASSFGGSGANFLTF. The CDR3 bases are TGTGCCAGCAGTTTTGGGGGTTCTGGGGCCAACTTCCTGACTTTC.

This clone was counted a few times. CDR3 in DNA: TGCAGTGCTAGAGCTCGGACAGGTAGTGGCTACACCTTC. Protein sequence: CSARARTGSGYTF. This chain connects TRBV20-1 to TRBJ1-2, with 7 bases that match TRBD1. CDR1 and CDR2 from the germline V gene are DFQATT and SNEGSKA (reference sequence). The CDR3 has 13 residues. V shed 1 base, J shed 7 bases, and the junction held 6 bases outside the gene matches.